This T cell receptor (beta chain) appears in the sequencing data of a study of radiotherapy plus CTLA-4 blockade in lung cancer. Whole-study context: Objective responses occurred in 15% to 20% of patients; around 31% had disease control. Whole-study findings and limits: Among blood TCR repertoires after radiotherapy plus ipilimumab, tumor-derived clones expanded.

Trimming left V 3 bases short and J 9 bases short, with 9 bases between. The germline CDR1 and CDR2 sequences are MGHRA and YSYEKL. The length of the CDR3 is 12 residues. To note about this clone: Antigen: not known.

The repertoire was sequenced with immunoSEQ multiplex PCR; TCRdb's copy has only in-frame clones and lacks some. The repertoire includes about 88,000 clones, about 78% of them detected once, and roughly 13% sits in the top ten. This receptor was identified in a human donor with non-small cell lung cancer that progressed on radiotherapy plus ipilimumab. The V and J genes are TRBV4-1 and TRBJ2-1; D gene ambiguous. Sequenced material: peripheral blood, taken from a patient treated with radiotherapy plus ipilimumab. As DNA, the CDR3 is TGCGCCAGCAGCCAGACCTACCGTGAGCAGTTCTTC. Translating it yields CASSQTYREQFF.